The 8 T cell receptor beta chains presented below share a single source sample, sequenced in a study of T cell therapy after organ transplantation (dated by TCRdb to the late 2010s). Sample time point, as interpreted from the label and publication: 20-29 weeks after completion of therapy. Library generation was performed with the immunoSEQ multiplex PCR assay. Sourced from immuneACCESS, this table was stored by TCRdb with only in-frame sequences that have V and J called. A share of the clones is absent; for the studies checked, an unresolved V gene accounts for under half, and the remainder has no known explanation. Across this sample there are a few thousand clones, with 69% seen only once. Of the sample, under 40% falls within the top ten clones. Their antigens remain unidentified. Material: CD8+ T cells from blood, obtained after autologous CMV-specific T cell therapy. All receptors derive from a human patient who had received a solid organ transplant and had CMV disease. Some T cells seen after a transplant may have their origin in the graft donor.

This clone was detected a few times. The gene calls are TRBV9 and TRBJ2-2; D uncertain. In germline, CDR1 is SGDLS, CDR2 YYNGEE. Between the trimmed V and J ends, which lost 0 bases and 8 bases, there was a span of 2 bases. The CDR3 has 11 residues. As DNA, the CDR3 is TGTGCCAGCAGCGTAGGGGGGGAGCTGTTTTTT. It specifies CASSVGGELFF.

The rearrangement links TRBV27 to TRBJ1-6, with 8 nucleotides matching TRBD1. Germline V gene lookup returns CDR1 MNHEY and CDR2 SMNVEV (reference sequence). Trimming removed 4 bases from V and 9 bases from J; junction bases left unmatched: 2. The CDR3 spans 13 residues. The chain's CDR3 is CASSYRGISPLHF. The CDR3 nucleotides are TGTGCCAGCAGTTACAGGGGGATTTCACCCCTCCACTTT.

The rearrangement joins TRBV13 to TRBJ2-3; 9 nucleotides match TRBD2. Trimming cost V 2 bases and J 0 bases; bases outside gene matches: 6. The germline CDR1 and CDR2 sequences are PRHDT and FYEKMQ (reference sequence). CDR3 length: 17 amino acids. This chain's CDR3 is CASSLKTSGPSTDTQYF. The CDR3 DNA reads TGTGCCAGCAGCTTAAAAACTAGCGGGCCTAGCACAGATACGCAGTATTTT.

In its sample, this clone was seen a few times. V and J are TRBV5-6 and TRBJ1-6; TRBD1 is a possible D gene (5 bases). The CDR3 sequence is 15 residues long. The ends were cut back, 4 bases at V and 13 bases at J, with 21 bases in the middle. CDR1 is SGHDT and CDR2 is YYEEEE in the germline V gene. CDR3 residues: CASSPPGLRTGPLHF. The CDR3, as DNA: TGTGCCAGCAGCCCCCCGGGGCTCCGGACGGGGCCCCTCCACTTT.

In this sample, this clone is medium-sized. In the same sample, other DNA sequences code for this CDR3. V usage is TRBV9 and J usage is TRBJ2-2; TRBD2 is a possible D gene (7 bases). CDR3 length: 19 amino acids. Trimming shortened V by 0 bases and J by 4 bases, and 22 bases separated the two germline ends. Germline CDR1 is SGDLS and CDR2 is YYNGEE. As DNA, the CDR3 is TGTGCCAGCAGCGTAGTTCCCGCGGGAGAGGGGGGGGGCACCGGGGAGCTGTTTTTT. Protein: CASSVVPAGEGGGTGELFF.

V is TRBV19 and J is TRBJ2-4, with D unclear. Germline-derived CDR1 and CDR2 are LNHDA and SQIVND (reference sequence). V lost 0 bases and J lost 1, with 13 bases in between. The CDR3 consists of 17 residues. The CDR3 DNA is TGTGCCAGTAGTATAGATTCAGACCTCGGGGCCAAAAACATTCAGTACTTC. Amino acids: CASSIDSDLGAKNIQYF.

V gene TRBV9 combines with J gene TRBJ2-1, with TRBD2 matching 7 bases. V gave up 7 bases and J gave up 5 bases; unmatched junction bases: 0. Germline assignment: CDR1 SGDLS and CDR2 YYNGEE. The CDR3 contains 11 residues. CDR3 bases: TGTGCCAGCGCGGGGGACAATGAGCAGTTCTTC. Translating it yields CASAGDNEQFF. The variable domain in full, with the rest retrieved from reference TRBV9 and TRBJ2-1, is DSGVTQTPKHLITATGQRVTLRCSPRSGDLSVYWYQQSLDQGLQFLIQYYNGEERAKGNILERFSAQQFPDLHSELNLSSLELGDSALYFCASAGDNEQFFGPGTRLTVL.

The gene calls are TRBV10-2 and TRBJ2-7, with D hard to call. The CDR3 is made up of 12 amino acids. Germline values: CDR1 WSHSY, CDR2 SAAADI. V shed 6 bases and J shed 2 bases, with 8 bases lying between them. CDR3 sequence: CASRDDTYEQYV. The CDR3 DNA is TGCGCCAGCAGGGATGACACCTACGAGCAGTACGTC.